One sample yielded the 32 T cell receptor beta chains listed below, sequenced in a study of T cell repertoires in cytomegalovirus infection. Antigens for these TCRs are unknown. Using its own MiXCR run on the reads, TCRdb lists one record per CDR3 protein. The data show about 770,000 distinct CDR3 sequences, 25% to 30% seen once. The sample was cultured CD8+ T cells from PBMCs, taken from culture after CMV antigen stimulation. Source of these receptors: a human donor in good health (CMV status not recorded). Some clones in this sample may be carry-over from other donors' samples.

The gene calls are TRBV6-5 and TRBJ2-1; D possibly uses TRBD1 or TRBD2 (5 bases each). V gave up 2 bases and J gave up 9 bases, with 11 bases separating them. The CDR3 contains 13 residues. In germline, CDR1 is MNHEY, CDR2 SVGAGI. This CDR3 reads CASSYRGNGEQFF. The CDR3 DNA follows: TGTGCCAGCAGTTACCGGGGCAACGGTGAGCAGTTCTTC.

Many counts were recorded for this clonotype. This chain's CDR3 is CASSRDRGMADTQYF. CDR3 sequence (DNA): TGTGCCAGCAGTCGAGACAGGGGTATGGCAGATACGCAGTATTTT. V and J are TRBV28 and TRBJ2-3; 8 bases fit TRBD1. Germline CDR1 reads MDHEN; CDR2 reads SYDVKM. The CDR3 is 15 amino acids. V shed 5 bases and J 4 bases; nucleotides not matched to a gene: 8.

This clonotype was counted at least ten times. The V call is TRBV12-3 or TRBV12-4, the J call TRBJ1-2; D remains unclear. Deletions cut 0 bases from V and 7 bases from J, with 6 bases between. The CDR3 totals 12 residues. This CDR3 is CASSLAGSGYTF. The CDR3 DNA is TGTGCCAGCAGTTTAGCAGGGTCTGGCTACACCTTC.

This clonotype was observed a handful of times. The chain joins TRBV20-1 to TRBJ1-5, with D perhaps matching TRBD1 (5 bases). Trimming pared 0 bases from V and 2 bases from J, leaving 11 bases between. The length of the CDR3 is 15 residues. The germline gives CDR1 DFQATT, CDR2 SNEGSKA (reference sequence). The CDR3 coding sequence is TGCAGTGCTAGAGACCCGGCGGGGGGCAATCAGCCCCAGCATTTT. Amino acid sequence: CSARDPAGGNQPQHF.

This chain connects TRBV28 to TRBJ2-3; D is undetermined. Germline V gene lookup returns CDR1 MDHEN and CDR2 SYDVKM. The CDR3 spans 12 residues. The germline V and J ends were trimmed by 1 base and 9 bases, with 8 bases remaining between them. The CDR3 bases are TGTGCCAGCAGTTTATCGTCAGGAACGCAGTATTTT. Amino acid sequence: CASSLSSGTQYF.

This clonotype was picked up a small number of times. CDR3 in DNA: TGTGCCAGCTCACCAGGTCAGGACTTCTATGGCTACACCTTC. Translation gives CASSPGQDFYGYTF. The chain has TRBV18 and TRBJ1-2; D call uncertain. CDR1 is KGHSH and CDR2 is LQKENI in the germline V gene. The CDR3 covers 14 residues. V was pared by 2 bases and J by 4 bases, with 11 bases between.

The chain links TRBV27 to TRBJ2-1; TRBD2 matches 9 bases. The CDR3 loop spans 18 amino acids. Trimming removed 0 bases from V and 8 bases from J; junction bases left unmatched: 14. Germline assignment: CDR1 MNHEY and CDR2 SMNVEV (reference sequence). CDR3 in DNA: TGTGCCAGCAGTTTATCGTCGCCACATGGCGGGGGGGCGCATGAGCAGTTCTTC. Residues: CASSLSSPHGGGAHEQFF.

DNA for the CDR3: TGTGCCAGCAATCACAGGAACACTGAAGCTTTCTTT. Translation gives CASNHRNTEAFF. The rearrangement uses TRBV2 and TRBJ1-1; D uncertain. The CDR3 extends over 12 amino acids. Germline lookup yields CDR1 SNHLY and CDR2 FYNNEI. Trimming took 7 bases from V and 1 from J, leaving 7 bases between them.

This clonotype was picked up a small number of times. The DNA for the CDR3 is TGTGCCAGCAGCCCATGGACGTACCAAGAGACCCAGTACTTC. It specifies CASSPWTYQETQYF. The chain is built from TRBV7-9 and TRBJ2-5; D ambiguous. The CDR3 runs 14 residues. The V end lost 5 bases, the J end lost 0 bases, and 10 bases lay between the germline ends. CDR1 SEHNR and CDR2 FQNEAQ come from the germline V gene (reference sequence). Full variable domain (remainder filled in from reference TRBV7-9 and TRBJ2-5): DTGVSQNPRHKITKRGQNVTFRCDPISEHNRLYWYRQTLGQGPEFLTYFQNEAQLEKSRLLSDRFSAERPKGSFSTLEIQRTEQGDSAMYLCASSPWTYQETQYFGPGTRLLVL.

At least ten counts were recorded for this clonotype. The chain recombines TRBV7-9 with TRBJ1-1; D is ambiguous. V was clipped by 0 bases and J by 11 bases, with 10 bases between them. Looked up from germline, CDR1 is SEHNR and CDR2 is FQNEAQ (reference sequence). CDR3 length: 12 residues. The CDR3 bases are TGTGCCAGCAGCTTAGCTCCGGGAAGGGCTTTCTTT. Translation gives CASSLAPGRAFF.

This clonotype was observed a few times. This chain joins TRBV4-3 and TRBJ2-2; 7 positions agree with TRBD1. Looked up from germline, CDR1 is LGHNA and CDR2 is YSLEER. V shed 4 bases, J shed 7 bases, and the junction held 18 bases outside the gene matches. The CDR3 totals 18 residues. The DNA for the CDR3 is TGCGCCAGCAGCCCCTTACAGGGGTCCCCAGATTTAGTCGGGGAGCTGTTTTTT. Protein sequence: CASSPLQGSPDLVGELFF.

The chain is built from TRBV6-1 and TRBJ2-7, with D perhaps given as TRBD1 or TRBD2 (6 bases each). V was clipped by 4 bases and J by 6 bases, with 10 bases between them. The CDR3 loop spans 12 amino acids. Germline V gene data show CDR1 as MNHNS and CDR2 as SASEGT. The CDR3 DNA reads TGTGCCAGCAGTGTCGGGGGCTTCGAGCAGTACGTC. This sequence encodes CASSVGGFEQYV.

The rearrangement joins TRBV6-6 to TRBJ2-1; D is perhaps TRBD1 or TRBD2 (5 bases each). The CDR3 totals 16 residues. CDR1 MNHNY and CDR2 SVGAGI come from the germline V gene (reference sequence). Trimming shortened V by 2 bases and J by 1 base, and 12 bases separated the two germline ends. CDR3 amino acids: CASSYEGRGSYNEQFF. Written as DNA, the CDR3 is TGTGCCAGCAGTTACGAGGGGCGCGGGTCCTACAATGAGCAGTTCTTC.

The chain employs TRBV7-9 and TRBJ1-1; possible D gene TRBD1, 5 bases. The CDR3 spans 14 residues. V dropped 5 bases and J dropped 5 bases, with 15 bases sitting between them. The germline CDR1 and CDR2 sequences are SEHNR and FQNEAQ (reference sequence). CDR3 region: CASSLREKGTEAFF. In nucleotides, the CDR3 is TGTGCCAGCAGCCTCAGGGAGAAGGGGACTGAAGCTTTCTTT.

At least ten counts were recorded for this clonotype. The genes are TRBV7-6 and TRBJ1-1, with D uncertain. This CDR3 is 16 amino acids long. CDR1 is SGHVS, CDR2 FNYEAQ, per germline. V lost 0 bases and J lost 0, with 11 bases in between. The CDR3: CASSLAAGQMNTEAFF. The CDR3 region has the DNA TGTGCCAGCAGCTTAGCGGCCGGCCAAATGAACACTGAAGCTTTCTTT.

This chain connects TRBV28 to TRBJ2-1; 9 bases agree with TRBD1. Germline V gene lookup returns CDR1 MDHEN and CDR2 SYDVKM. This CDR3 has 15 residues. With 7 bases clipped from V and 2 bases from J, the junction kept 6 bases outside the gene matches. CDR3 in amino acids: CASIRQGGTYNEQFF. CDR3 nucleotide sequence: TGTGCCAGCATAAGACAGGGGGGGACCTACAATGAGCAGTTCTTC.

This clonotype was observed a handful of times. The chain couples TRBV3-1 to TRBJ1-1; no reliable D call. Trimming shortened V by 0 bases and J by 1 base, and 18 bases separated the two germline ends. Germline V lookup: CDR1 LGHDT, CDR2 YNNKEL (reference sequence). The CDR3 is 18 residues long. The CDR3 DNA reads as TGTGCCAGCAGCCAAGATCGCCCGCTCATTTACGGGAACACTGAAGCTTTCTTT. This encodes CASSQDRPLIYGNTEAFF.

The chain employs TRBV7-9 and TRBJ1-6; 7 bases map to TRBD1. With 7 bases clipped from V and 6 bases from J, the junction kept 12 bases outside the gene matches. Germline V lookup: CDR1 SEHNR, CDR2 FQNEAQ (reference sequence). The CDR3 contains 16 residues. The CDR3 reads CASTAGQVGPNSPLHF. CDR3 nucleotides: TGTGCCAGCACCGCTGGACAGGTGGGCCCTAATTCACCCCTCCACTTT. The entire variable domain, with the rest obtained from reference TRBV7-9 and TRBJ1-6, is as follows: DTGVSQNPRHKITKRGQNVTFRCDPISEHNRLYWYRQTLGQGPEFLTYFQNEAQLEKSRLLSDRFSAERPKGSFSTLEIQRTEQGDSAMYLCASTAGQVGPNSPLHFGNGTRLTVT.

This clonotype was seen a handful of times. The V call is TRBV4-1, the J call TRBJ2-3; 7 bases map to TRBD1. The CDR3 extends over 16 amino acids. J was trimmed by 6 bases and V by 1 base; bases with no gene match: 10. Per germline, CDR1 MGHRA and CDR2 YSYEKL. The CDR3 is CASSQAEGAIFDTQYF. The CDR3 DNA reads TGCGCCAGCAGCCAAGCCGAGGGGGCCATATTTGATACGCAGTATTTT.

The chain has TRBV28 and TRBJ1-5; TRBD1 agrees at 7 bases. Trimming at V came to 6 bases and at J to 5 bases, leaving 7 bases not matched to a gene. The germline V gene encodes CDR1 MDHEN and CDR2 SYDVKM. The CDR3 contains 14 residues. CDR3 region: CASRLLTGDQPQHF. DNA of the CDR3: TGTGCCAGCAGGCTTCTAACAGGGGATCAGCCCCAGCATTTT.

The gene calls are TRBV11-3 and TRBJ2-2; TRBD2 matches 7 bases. CDR1 is SGHNT, CDR2 YENEEA, per germline. Trimming cost V 5 bases and J 6 bases; bases outside gene matches: 12. This CDR3 spans 16 amino acids. CDR3 DNA: TGTGCCAGCAGCCCCCTCGGACGGGGAGGGCCCGGGGAGCTGTTTTTT. Its protein product is CASSPLGRGGPGELFF.

This chain uses TRBV6-5 with TRBJ2-3; 9 bases fit TRBD2. The CDR3 totals 15 residues. The germline V gene has CDR1 MNHEY and CDR2 SVGAGI. With V trimmed by 4 bases and J by 2 bases, 4 bases remained unmatched. The DNA of the CDR3 is TGTGCCAGCAGTTGGAAGCGGGGGGCCACAGATACGCAGTATTTT. It specifies CASSWKRGATDTQYF.

V is TRBV20-1 and J is TRBJ2-1; the D gene is possibly TRBD2 (6 bases). The CDR3 is made up of 16 amino acids. V was trimmed by 0 bases and J by 0 bases, leaving 12 bases between them. From germline, CDR1 is DFQATT and CDR2 SNEGSKA (reference sequence). In nucleotides, the CDR3 is TGCAGTGCTAGAGATCGTTTCGGGAGCTCCTACAATGAGCAGTTCTTC. It is translated as CSARDRFGSSYNEQFF.

This clonotype was counted at least ten times. The rearrangement joins TRBV7-8 to TRBJ1-3; D call uncertain. CDR1 and CDR2 from the germline V gene are SGHVS and FQNEAQ. The ends were cut back, 8 bases at V and 7 bases at J, with 18 bases in the middle. This CDR3 region has 14 residues. CDR3 sequence (DNA): TGTGCCAGCTTCGGGCACCGGGAAGGGAACACCATATATTTT. This codes for CASFGHREGNTIYF.

This clonotype came up a few times. This sequence joins TRBV7-3 and TRBJ2-3; D is perhaps TRBD2 (5 bases). The CDR3 covers 16 residues. Germline lookup yields CDR1 SGHTA and CDR2 FQGTGA. The germline V and J ends were trimmed by 1 base and 0 bases, with 11 bases remaining between them. Here the CDR3 DNA reads TGTGCCAGCAGCTTAAGGCCCGGGGAGAGCACAGATACGCAGTATTTT. Protein: CASSLRPGESTDTQYF.

The chain has TRBV28 and TRBJ2-7; a possible D gene is TRBD1 (6 bases). The CDR3 consists of 14 residues. Trimming cost V 2 bases and J 3 bases, with 11 bases left between them. Germline values: CDR1 MDHEN, CDR2 SYDVKM. CDR3 sequence: CASSLDRGGYEQYV. The CDR3 DNA is TGTGCCAGCAGTTTAGACCGAGGGGGCTACGAGCAGTACGTC.

The chain combines TRBV24-1 with TRBJ2-2, with D tentatively TRBD1 (7 bases). V dropped 10 bases and J dropped 4 bases, with 12 bases sitting between them. The germline gives CDR1 KGHDR, CDR2 SFDVKD. This CDR3 region has 13 residues. The CDR3: CATEGQLTGELFF. The CDR3 DNA is TGTGCCACGGAGGGACAGCTCACCGGGGAGCTGTTTTTT.

This clonotype was seen a few times. The chain combines TRBV5-8 with TRBJ2-3, with D perhaps TRBD2 (5 bases). V dropped 3 bases and J dropped 1 base, with 12 bases sitting between them. CDR1 is SGHTS and CDR2 is YDEGEE in the germline V gene. The CDR3 loop spans 15 amino acids. CDR3 nucleotides: TGTGCCAGCAGCTCTGGGGAGTGGGGCACAGATACGCAGTATTTT. The encoded protein is CASSSGEWGTDTQYF.

This clonotype was seen only a few times. The rearrangement uses TRBV6-1 and TRBJ2-3; 7 bases are a match to TRBD1. After removal of 6 bases from V and 3 bases from J, the junction contained 9 bases not matched to a gene. There are 15 residues in the CDR3. Germline V CDR1 and CDR2: MNHNS, SASEGT. The CDR3 sequence is CASSQGQLTTDTQYF. The CDR3 DNA reads TGTGCCAGCAGCCAGGGACAGCTGACAACAGATACGCAGTATTTT.

Many counts were recorded for this clonotype. This chain links TRBV7-8 with TRBJ2-5; D is undetermined. V was cut by 1 base and J by 5 bases, with 11 bases left in between. Per germline, CDR1 SGHVS and CDR2 FQNEAQ. This CDR3 is 14 amino acids long. The DNA for the CDR3 is TGTGCCAGCAGCTTAGTTCCCAATGGGGAGACCCAGTACTTC. Translating it yields CASSLVPNGETQYF.

This clonotype was counted many times. The rearrangement joins TRBV7-6 to TRBJ1-1; D perhaps matches TRBD1 (6 bases). V was trimmed by 6 bases and J by 2 bases, leaving 10 bases between them. This CDR3 comprises 13 residues. Looked up from germline, CDR1 is SGHVS and CDR2 is FNYEAQ. The CDR3 DNA reads as TGTGCCAGCAGACTTGGGACAAACACTGAAGCTTTCTTT. Translating gives CASRLGTNTEAFF.

Only a few counts were recorded for this clonotype. The genes are TRBV12-3 or TRBV12-4 and TRBJ2-1, with 11 positions matching TRBD2. The CDR3 contains 17 residues. J gave up 0 bases and V 3 bases, and 4 bases lay outside the gene matches. Here the CDR3 DNA reads TGTGCCAGCAGTTTCCCGGGACTAGCGGTCTCCTACAATGAGCAGTTCTTC. It codes for CASSFPGLAVSYNEQFF.